The text below deals with one T cell receptor (beta chain). Its antigen is as yet unknown. Sequencing relied on a cDNA template that was reverse transcribed from extracted RNA. The repertoire was sequenced with immunoSEQ multiplex PCR; TCRdb's copy has only in-frame clones and lacks some. Seen here are about 74,000 clones, 29% observed once, and the top ten hold just under 15%. The sample belongs to a study of CD8+ T cells in alopecia areata. Study-level background: Treated patients were given 5 to 10 mg oral tofacitinib twice daily. The authors scored treated patients' severity by affected scalp percentage.

Treatment noted: oral pan-JAK inhibitor, 5-10 mg twice daily. Lesional scalp punch biopsies and peripheral blood came from alopecia areata patients. Study-wide findings and caveats: Sharing of TCR sequences between patients (possibly for HLA-related reasons) was less clear than in mice.

This TCR came from a human donor with alopecia areata. The specimen comprised CD8+ T cells sorted from blood, sampled at week 4, from a patient treated with tofacitinib.

CDR3 residues: CASSYSPTSPNEQFF. CDR3 DNA: TGTGCCAGCAGTTACTCGCCGACCTCCCCTAATGAGCAGTTCTTC. The chain employs TRBV6-5 and TRBJ2-1; no reliable D call. Looked up from germline, CDR1 is MNHEY and CDR2 is SVGAGI. The length of the CDR3 is 15 residues. V was clipped by 0 bases and J by 7 bases, with 13 bases between them.